This T cell receptor (beta chain) was recorded in a study of prognosis after radiotherapy for stage I lung cancer (dated by TCRdb to the early 2020s). In the study overall: Between early 2018 and early 2019, 15 to 20 stage I NSCLC patients were enrolled in Nanjing, China. Distant metastases were developed by four of the 19 patients after SBRT, at a median of 7 months, whereas no significant progression was observed in the other 15 patients. Image-guided IMRT or VMAT was used to deliver SBRT in 3 to 5 fractions at a biologically effective dose of at least 100 Gy. The study sequenced roughly 40 blood samples from 20 or so patients, one before and one after SBRT per patient. Ages in the cohort of approximately 13 men and 6 or 7 women ranged from about 50 to 84 years, with a median of 74. Peripheral blood TCR beta repertoires were profiled in stage I NSCLC patients before and after stereotactic body radiotherapy, and the study then linked these repertoires to distant failure. In every patient, SBRT was given without any concurrent therapy. Around 14 patients presented with newly diagnosed primary stage I lung tumors, and 4 to 6 carried oligometastatic NSCLC following surgical resection of the primary tumor. All patients were regarded as medically inoperable, because of comorbidities in roughly twelve patients and refusal of surgery in several patients. Some 13 patients had adenocarcinoma and about seven had squamous cell carcinoma as the tumor histology.

The TCR beta CDR3 region was amplified from genomic DNA by two rounds of multiplex PCR. In the first round of PCR, primers specific to each TRBV and TRBJ gene were used, and the primer sequences are filed in Chinese patent CN105087789A. Universal primers were used in the second round of PCR. The Roche High Pure PCR Template Preparation Kit was used to extract genomic DNA from frozen PBMCs. An Illumina HiSeq 3000 was used to sequence the libraries paired-end with 151 bp reads. Under the source paper's analysis protocol: Raw reads lacking the multiplex PCR primer sequences were removed with CutAdapt. Using PEAR, the high-quality paired reads were merged into contigs. By alignment to reference sequences, MiXCR assigned TRB V, D and J gene segments to each contig. CDR3 sequences were clustered by base quality and sequence similarity to remove sequencing errors. Shannon entropy, normalized by the natural log of the productive TCR sequence number, served as the measure of diversity. Clonality was defined as one minus Shannon entropy divided by the natural log of the number of unique clonotypes. Progression-free survival cut-offs for repertoire metrics were chosen using the Youden index of ROC curves, with analyses run in R 3.5.3. The public reads were reanalyzed by TCRdb: fastp trimming at Q25, MiXCR alignment, in-frame beta chains only. Records with the same CDR3 protein are collapsed into one entry carrying the most frequent genes and DNA. TCRdb assigned the V and J calls; the authors' analysis was not used. This sample gives some 15,000 distinct CDR3 sequences in total; approximately 30% of them show up just once. Around an eighth of the sample goes to the ten largest clones.

The CDR3 covers 13 residues, taking in both the cysteine and the phenylalanine. Only the CDR3 region is kept as DNA, spanning 39 bases read in frame from base 1. From a lookup of the germline V gene (reference sequence), CDR1 and CDR2 are MNHEY and SMNVEV. A distance of 15 bases separates the germline ends of V and J, which lose 8 bases and 5 bases respectively. What the study reported, not specific to this receptor: A decrease in unique TCR clone counts was observed after SBRT (median roughly 10,000 before versus approximately 6,900 after; Wilcoxon paired P=0.011). The study was limited by the small cohort and short follow-up, and independent validation of the study findings is required. All reported P values were unadjusted for multiple comparisons. Whether the expanded TCR clones were tumor-specific was not determined. Differences by metastasis status were reportedly seen in TRBV and TRBJ usage frequencies, involving two V genes at baseline and, after SBRT, several V genes and two J genes. Post-SBRT Shannon entropy and its change from baseline were lower in patients who developed distant metastases; baseline Shannon entropy was not associated with metastases.

This clonotype was picked up many times. Its binding antigen is unknown. No base quality values were provided; no much bigger clone lies one nucleotide off. All patients had node-negative disease on CT and PET/CT, and none had a history of other malignancies or had previously received chemotherapy or radiotherapy. Around 6 milliliters of peripheral venous blood were drawn into EDTA tubes at each of two time points. PBMCs were isolated by Ficoll-Paque Plus density-gradient centrifugation. Samples were stored at -80°C immediately after collection until analysis. This clonotype was sampled from a donor older than 45 with non-small cell lung cancer. The chain links TRBV27 with TRBJ1-1; the D gene is perhaps TRBD1, on 6 matching bases. The sequencing used PBMCs, collected before or after stereotactic body radiation therapy (not recorded which). The DNA sequence follows: TGTGCCAGCGCCGCTACAGGGTGGACTGAAGCTTTCTTT. Its product reads: CASAATGWTEAFF.